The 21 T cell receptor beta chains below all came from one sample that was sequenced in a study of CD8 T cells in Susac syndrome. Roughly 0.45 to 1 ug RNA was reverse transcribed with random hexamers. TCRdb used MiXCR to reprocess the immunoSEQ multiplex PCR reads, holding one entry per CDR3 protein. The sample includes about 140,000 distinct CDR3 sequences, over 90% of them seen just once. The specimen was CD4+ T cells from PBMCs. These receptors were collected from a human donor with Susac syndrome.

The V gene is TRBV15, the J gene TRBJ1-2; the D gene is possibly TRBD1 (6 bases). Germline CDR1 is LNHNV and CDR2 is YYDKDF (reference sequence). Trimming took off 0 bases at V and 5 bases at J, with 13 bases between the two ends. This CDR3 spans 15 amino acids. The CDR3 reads CATSRETGPRYGYTF. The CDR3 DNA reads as TGTGCCACCAGCAGAGAGACAGGCCCGCGGTATGGCTACACCTTC.

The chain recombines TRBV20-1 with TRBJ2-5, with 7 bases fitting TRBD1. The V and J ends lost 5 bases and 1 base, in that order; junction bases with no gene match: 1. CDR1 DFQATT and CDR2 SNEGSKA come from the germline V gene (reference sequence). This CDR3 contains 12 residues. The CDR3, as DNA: TGCAGTGCTGGGACAGTCCAAGAGACCCAGTACTTC. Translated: CSAGTVQETQYF.

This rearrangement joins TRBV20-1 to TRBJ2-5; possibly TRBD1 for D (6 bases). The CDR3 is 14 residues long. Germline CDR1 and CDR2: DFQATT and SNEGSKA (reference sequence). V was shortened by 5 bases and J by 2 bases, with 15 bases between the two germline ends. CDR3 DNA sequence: TGCAGTGCTGACCGGACAGCCATACAAGAGACCCAGTACTTC. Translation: CSADRTAIQETQYF.

CDR3 in DNA: TGCAGTGCTAGAGGGGACAGGGCGGGTTTCTTT. The encoded protein is CSARGDRAGFF. This chain joins TRBV20-1 and TRBJ1-1; 9 bases align to TRBD1. Germline V lookup: CDR1 DFQATT, CDR2 SNEGSKA (reference sequence). Trimming cost V 1 base and J 13 bases; bases outside gene matches: 4. The CDR3 loop spans 11 amino acids.

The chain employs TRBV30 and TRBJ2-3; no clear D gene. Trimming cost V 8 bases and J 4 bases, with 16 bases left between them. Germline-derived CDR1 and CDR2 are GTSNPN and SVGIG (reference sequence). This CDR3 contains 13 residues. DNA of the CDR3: TGTGCCGGCTCAAGGGCTGGCGCAGATACGCAGTATTTT. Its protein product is CAGSRAGADTQYF.

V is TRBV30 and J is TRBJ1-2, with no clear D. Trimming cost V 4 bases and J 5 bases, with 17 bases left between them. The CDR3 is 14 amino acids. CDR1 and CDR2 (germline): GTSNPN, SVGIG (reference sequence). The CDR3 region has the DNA TGTGCCTGGAACCCTTCCCTTCAGCTGTATGGCTACACCTTC. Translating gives CAWNPSLQLYGYTF.

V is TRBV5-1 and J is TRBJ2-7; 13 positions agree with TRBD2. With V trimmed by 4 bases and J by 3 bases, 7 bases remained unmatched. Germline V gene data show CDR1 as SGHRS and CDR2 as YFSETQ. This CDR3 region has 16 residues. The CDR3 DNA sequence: TGCGCCAGCAGCCTTAGGACTAGCGGGAGCCTCTACGAGCAGTACTTC. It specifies CASSLRTSGSLYEQYF.

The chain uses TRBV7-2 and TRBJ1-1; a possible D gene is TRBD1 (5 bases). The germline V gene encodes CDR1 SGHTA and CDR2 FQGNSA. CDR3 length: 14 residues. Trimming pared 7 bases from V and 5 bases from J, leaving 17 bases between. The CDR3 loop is CASTRGRGGTEAFF. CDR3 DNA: TGTGCCAGCACCAGAGGGCGGGGGGGGACTGAAGCTTTCTTT.

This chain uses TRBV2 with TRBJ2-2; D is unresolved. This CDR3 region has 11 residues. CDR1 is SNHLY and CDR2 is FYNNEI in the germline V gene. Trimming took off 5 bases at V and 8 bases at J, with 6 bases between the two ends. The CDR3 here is CASSPAGELFF. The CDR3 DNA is TGTGCCAGCAGTCCCGCGGGGGAGCTGTTTTTT.

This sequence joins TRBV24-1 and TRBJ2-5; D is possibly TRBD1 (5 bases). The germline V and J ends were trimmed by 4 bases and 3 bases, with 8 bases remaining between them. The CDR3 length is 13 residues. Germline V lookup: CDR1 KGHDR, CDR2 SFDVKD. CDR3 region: CATSEGREETQYF. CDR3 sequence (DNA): TGTGCCACCAGTGAGGGCAGGGAAGAGACCCAGTACTTC.

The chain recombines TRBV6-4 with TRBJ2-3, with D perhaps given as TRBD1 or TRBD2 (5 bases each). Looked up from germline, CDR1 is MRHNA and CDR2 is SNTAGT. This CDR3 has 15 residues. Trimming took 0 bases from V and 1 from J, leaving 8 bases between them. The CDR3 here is CASSDSVGGTDTQYF. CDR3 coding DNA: TGTGCCAGCAGTGACTCGGTGGGGGGCACAGATACGCAGTATTTT.

The CDR3 DNA is TGTGCCAGCAGTCGAACCGACAGGTGGGATGGCTACACCTTC. It is translated as CASSRTDRWDGYTF. V is TRBV12-3 or TRBV12-4 and J is TRBJ1-2, with a possible D match to TRBD1 (6 bases). Deletions cut 5 bases from V and 6 bases from J, with 16 bases between. The CDR3 consists of 14 residues.

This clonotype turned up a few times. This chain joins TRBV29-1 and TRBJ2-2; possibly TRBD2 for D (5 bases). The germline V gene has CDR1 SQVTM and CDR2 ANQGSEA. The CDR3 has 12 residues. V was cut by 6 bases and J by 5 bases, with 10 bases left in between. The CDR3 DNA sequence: TGCAGCGTGGACTGGGGAACCGGGGAGCTGTTTTTT. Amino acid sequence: CSVDWGTGELFF.

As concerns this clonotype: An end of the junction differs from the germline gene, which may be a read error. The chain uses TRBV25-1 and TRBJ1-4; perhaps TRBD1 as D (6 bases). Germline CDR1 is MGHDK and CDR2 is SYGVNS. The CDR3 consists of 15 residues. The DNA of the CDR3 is TGTGTCAGCAGTGCAACAGGGCTCGTTAATGAAAAACTGTTTTTT. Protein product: CVSSATGLVNEKLFF.

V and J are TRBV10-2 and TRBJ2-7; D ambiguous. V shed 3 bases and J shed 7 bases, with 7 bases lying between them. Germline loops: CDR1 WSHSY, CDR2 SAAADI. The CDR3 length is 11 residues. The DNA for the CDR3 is TGCGCCAGCAGTGATCCTGGGGAGCAGTACTTC. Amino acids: CASSDPGEQYF.

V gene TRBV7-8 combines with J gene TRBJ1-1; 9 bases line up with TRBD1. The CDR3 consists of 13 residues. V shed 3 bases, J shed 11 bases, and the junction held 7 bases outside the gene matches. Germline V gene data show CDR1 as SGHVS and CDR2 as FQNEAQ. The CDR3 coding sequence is TGTGCCAGCAGCTTGCGACAGGGGGATAGTGCTTTCTTT. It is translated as CASSLRQGDSAFF. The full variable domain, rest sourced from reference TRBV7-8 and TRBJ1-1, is GAGVSQSPRYKVAKRGQDVALRCDPISGHVSLFWYQQALGQGPEFLTYFQNEAQLDKSGLPSDRFFAERPEGSVSTLKIQRTQQEDSAVYLCASSLRQGDSAFFGQGTRLTVV.

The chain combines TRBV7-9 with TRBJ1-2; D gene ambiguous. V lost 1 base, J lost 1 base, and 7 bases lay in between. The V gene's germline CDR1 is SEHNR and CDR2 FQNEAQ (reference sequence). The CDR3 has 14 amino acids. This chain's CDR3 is CASSLGTVNYGYTF. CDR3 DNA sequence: TGTGCCAGCAGCTTAGGCACAGTTAACTATGGCTACACCTTC.

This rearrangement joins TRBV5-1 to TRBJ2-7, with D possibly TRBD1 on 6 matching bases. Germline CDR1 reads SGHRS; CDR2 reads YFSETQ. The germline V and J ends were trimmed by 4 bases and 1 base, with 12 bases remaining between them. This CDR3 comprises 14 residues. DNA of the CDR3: TGCGCCAGCAGCCCCGGGACAATTTCCTACGAGCAGTACTTC. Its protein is CASSPGTISYEQYF.

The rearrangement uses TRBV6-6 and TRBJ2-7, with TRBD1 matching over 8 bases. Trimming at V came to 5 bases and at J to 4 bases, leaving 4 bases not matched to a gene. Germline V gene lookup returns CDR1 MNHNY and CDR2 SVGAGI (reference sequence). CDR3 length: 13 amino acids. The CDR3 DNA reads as TGTGCCAGCAGTCCGGGACAGGTGTACGAGCAGTACTTC. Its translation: CASSPGQVYEQYF.

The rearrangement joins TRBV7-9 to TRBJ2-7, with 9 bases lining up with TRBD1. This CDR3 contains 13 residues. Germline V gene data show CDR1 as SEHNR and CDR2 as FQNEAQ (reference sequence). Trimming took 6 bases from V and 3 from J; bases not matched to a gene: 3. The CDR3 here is CASRQGAVYEQYF. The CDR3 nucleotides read TGTGCCAGCAGACAGGGGGCTGTCTACGAGCAGTACTTC. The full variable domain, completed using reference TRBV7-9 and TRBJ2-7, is DTGVSQNPRHKITKRGQNVTFRCDPISEHNRLYWYRQTLGQGPEFLTYFQNEAQLEKSRLLSDRFSAERPKGSFSTLEIQRTEQGDSAMYLCASRQGAVYEQYFGPGTRLTVT.

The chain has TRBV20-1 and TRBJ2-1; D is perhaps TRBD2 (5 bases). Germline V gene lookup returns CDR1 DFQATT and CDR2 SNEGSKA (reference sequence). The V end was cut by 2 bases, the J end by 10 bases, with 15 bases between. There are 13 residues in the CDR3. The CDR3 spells CSARLPGSSEQFF. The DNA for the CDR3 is TGCAGTGCTAGATTACCGGGGAGTAGCGAGCAGTTCTTC.